This note documents a single TCR beta chain sequence. Its matching antigen is unknown. Vbeta (60) and Jbeta (13) primers were used in the PCR. Clones were sequenced by immunoSEQ multiplex PCR, and TCRdb holds only the in-frame ones, with some missing. The table lists about 130,000 clones, approximately 60% of them singletons. The entry originates in a study of cytomegalovirus exposure and HLA in healthy donors. Study outcomes and limitations: For most subjects, TCR beta sequences were reported to predict HLA-A and HLA-B alleles with accuracy. TCR beta V- and J-gene trimming was later associated with a missense DCLRE1C variant.

Germline V gives CDR1 MNHEY, CDR2 SVGAGI. The CDR3 is 14 amino acids. Trimming shortened V by 1 base and J by 6 bases, and 13 bases separated the two germline ends. Sequenced: PBMCs. This clonotype was obtained from a woman between 40 and 55 years old in good health and CMV-seronegative. This rearrangement joins TRBV6-5 to TRBJ2-7; possibly TRBD1 for D (5 bases). The CDR3: CASSYYRRAAEQYF. The CDR3, as DNA: TGTGCCAGCAGTTACTATCGCAGGGCTGCCGAGCAGTACTTC.